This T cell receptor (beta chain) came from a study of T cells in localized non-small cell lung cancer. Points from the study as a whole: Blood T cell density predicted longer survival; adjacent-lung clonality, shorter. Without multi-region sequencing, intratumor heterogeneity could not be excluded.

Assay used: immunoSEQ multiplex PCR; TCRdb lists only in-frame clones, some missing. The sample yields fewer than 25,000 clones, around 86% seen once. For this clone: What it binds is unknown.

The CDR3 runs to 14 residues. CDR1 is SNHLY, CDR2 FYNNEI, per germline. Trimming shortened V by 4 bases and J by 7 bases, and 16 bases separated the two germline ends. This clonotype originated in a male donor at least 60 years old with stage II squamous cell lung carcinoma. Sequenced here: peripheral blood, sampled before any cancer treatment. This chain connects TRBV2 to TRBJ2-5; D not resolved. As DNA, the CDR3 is TGTGCCAGCAGTGCACCAGGAGAGAAGGGGACCCAGTACTTC. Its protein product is CASSAPGEKGTQYF.